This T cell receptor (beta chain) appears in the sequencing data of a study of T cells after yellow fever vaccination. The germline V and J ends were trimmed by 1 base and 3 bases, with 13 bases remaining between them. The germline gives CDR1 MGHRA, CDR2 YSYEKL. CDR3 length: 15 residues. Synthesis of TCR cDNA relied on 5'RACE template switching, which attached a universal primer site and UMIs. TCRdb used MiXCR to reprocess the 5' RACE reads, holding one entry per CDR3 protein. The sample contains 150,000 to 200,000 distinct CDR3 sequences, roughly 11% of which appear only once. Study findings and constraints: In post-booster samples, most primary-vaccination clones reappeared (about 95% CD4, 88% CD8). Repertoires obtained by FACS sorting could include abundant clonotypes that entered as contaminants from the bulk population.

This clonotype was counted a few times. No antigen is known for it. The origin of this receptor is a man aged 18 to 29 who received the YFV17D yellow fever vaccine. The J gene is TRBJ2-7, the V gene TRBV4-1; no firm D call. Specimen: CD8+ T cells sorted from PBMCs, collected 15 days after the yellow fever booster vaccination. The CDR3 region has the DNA TGCGCCAGCAGCCAAGTGTTCAGCGCCTTCTACGAGCAGTACGTC. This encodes CASSQVFSAFYEQYV.